This TCR beta chain was captured in a study of OX40 agonist ivuxolimab in advanced cancers. For the study at large: Each dose-escalation patient presented with hepatocellular carcinoma, melanoma, renal cell or head and neck cancer. Patients with prior anti-PD-1, anti-PD-L1 or anti-CTLA-4 therapy were eligible; about 41% had some.

Clones were read by immunoSEQ multiplex PCR, and TCRdb kept only the in-frame ones, dropping some. Here the sample spans fewer than 12,000 clones, 60% to 85% being singletons. In its sample, this clone is large. CDR1 and CDR2 (germline): MNHEY, SMNVEV (reference sequence). The V and J ends lost 8 bases and 5 bases, in that order; junction bases with no gene match: 9. The CDR3 runs 16 residues. This material consisted of CD4+ or CD8+ T cells sorted from blood, taken in a trial of the OX40 agonist ivuxolimab. The receptor was derived from an adult with an advanced solid tumor such as melanoma, head and neck, liver or kidney cancer. The chain is built from TRBV27 and TRBJ2-7, with 16 bases that match TRBD2. This CDR3 is CASASGTSGRVNEQYF. DNA of the CDR3: TGTGCCAGCGCCTCCGGGACTAGCGGGAGGGTCAACGAGCAGTACTTC.